The entry below gives a single T cell receptor (beta chain) sequence along with its context. Its specificity is unknown. The data were taken from a study of identifying expanded T cells in peripheral blood. Study observations and caveats: Variance in clone template counts between approximately 2-week samples significantly increased with total template count across all healthy donors. Over approximately two and four weeks, about 17 and 20 clones changed, versus 1.2 between replicates.

No infections or other immune events were documented during collection. Produced via immunoSEQ multiplex PCR; TCRdb's table is partial and in-frame only. This repertoire shows 90,000 to 100,000 clones, approximately 91% found once; its top ten account for roughly 3.9%. The length of the CDR3 is 17 residues. From germline, CDR1 is LNHDA and CDR2 SQIVND (reference sequence). V was clipped by 3 bases and J by 0 bases, with 14 bases between them. This clonotype was obtained from a person between 18 and 69 years old in good health. This chain joins TRBV19 and TRBJ2-2; weak D call: TRBD1 (6 bases). The sequencing input was blood. The CDR3 DNA reads TGTGCCAGTAGTATTAGTGCCGGGACAACGAACACCGGGGAGCTGTTTTTT. Translating it yields CASSISAGTTNTGELFF.